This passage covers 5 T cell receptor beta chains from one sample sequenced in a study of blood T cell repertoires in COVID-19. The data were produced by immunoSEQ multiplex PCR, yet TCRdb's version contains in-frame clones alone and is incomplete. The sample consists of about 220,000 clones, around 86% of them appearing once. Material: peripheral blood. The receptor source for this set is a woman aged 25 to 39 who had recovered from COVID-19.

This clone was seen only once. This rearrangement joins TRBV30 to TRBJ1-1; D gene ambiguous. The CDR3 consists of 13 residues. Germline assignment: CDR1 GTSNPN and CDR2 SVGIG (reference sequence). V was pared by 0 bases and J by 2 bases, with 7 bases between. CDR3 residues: CAWSVVANTEAFF. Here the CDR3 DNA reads TGTGCCTGGAGTGTGGTGGCAAACACTGAAGCTTTCTTT.

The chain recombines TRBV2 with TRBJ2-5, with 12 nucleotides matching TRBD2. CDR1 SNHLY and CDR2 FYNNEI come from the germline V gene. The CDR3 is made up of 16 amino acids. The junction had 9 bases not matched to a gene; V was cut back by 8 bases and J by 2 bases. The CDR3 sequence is CASSSPTSGGQETQYF. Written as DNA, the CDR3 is TGTGCCAGCTCGAGCCCGACTAGCGGGGGACAAGAGACCCAGTACTTC.

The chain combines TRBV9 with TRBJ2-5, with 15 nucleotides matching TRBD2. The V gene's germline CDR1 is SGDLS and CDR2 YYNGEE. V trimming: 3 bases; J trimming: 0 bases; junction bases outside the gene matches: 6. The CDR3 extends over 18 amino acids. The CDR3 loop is CASSDRTSGGADQETQYF. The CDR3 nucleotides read TGTGCCAGCAGCGACCGGACTAGCGGGGGGGCCGACCAAGAGACCCAGTACTTC.

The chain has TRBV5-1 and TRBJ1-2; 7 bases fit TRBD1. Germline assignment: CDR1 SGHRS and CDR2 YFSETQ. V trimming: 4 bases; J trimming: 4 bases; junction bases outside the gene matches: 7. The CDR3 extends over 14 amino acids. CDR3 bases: TGCGCCAGCAGCAGAACAGGGGAGCTCTATGGCTACACCTTC. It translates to CASSRTGELYGYTF.

The CDR3 reads CATSEAGQPNNEQFF. CDR3 DNA: TGTGCCACCAGTGAGGCGGGACAGCCAAACAATGAGCAGTTCTTC. This chain links TRBV24-1 with TRBJ2-1, with D possibly TRBD1 on 7 matching bases. The CDR3 sequence is 15 residues long. The V end was cut by 4 bases, the J end by 5 bases, with 14 bases between. CDR1 KGHDR and CDR2 SFDVKD come from the germline V gene.